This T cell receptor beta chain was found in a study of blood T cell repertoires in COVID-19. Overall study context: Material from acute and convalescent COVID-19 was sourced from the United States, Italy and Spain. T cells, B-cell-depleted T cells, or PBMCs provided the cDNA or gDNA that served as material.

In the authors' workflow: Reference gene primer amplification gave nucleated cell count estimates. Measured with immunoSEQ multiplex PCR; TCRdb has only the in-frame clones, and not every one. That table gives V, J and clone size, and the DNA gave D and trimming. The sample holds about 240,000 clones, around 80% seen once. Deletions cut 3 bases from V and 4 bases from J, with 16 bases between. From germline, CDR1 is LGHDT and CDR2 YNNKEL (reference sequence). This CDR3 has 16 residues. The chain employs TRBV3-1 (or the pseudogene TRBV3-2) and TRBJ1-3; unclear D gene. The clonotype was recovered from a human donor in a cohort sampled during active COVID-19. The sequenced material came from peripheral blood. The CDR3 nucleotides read TGTGCCAGCAGCCAGTTAAGAGGAACCGGAGGAAACACCATATATTTT. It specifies CASSQLRGTGGNTIYF.